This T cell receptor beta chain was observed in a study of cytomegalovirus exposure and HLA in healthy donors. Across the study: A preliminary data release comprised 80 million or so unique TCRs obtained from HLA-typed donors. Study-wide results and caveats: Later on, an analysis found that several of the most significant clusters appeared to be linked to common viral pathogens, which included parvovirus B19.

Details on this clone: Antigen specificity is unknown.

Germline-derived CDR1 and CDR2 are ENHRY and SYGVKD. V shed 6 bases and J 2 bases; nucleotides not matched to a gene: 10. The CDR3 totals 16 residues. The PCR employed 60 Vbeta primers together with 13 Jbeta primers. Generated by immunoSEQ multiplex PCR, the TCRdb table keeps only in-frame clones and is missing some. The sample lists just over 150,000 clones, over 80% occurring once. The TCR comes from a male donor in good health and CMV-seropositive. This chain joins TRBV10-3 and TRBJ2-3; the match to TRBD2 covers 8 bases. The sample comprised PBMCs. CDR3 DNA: TGTGCCATCAGACGACCCGGGACTAGGGACACAGATACGCAGTATTTT. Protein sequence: CAIRRPGTRDTDTQYF.